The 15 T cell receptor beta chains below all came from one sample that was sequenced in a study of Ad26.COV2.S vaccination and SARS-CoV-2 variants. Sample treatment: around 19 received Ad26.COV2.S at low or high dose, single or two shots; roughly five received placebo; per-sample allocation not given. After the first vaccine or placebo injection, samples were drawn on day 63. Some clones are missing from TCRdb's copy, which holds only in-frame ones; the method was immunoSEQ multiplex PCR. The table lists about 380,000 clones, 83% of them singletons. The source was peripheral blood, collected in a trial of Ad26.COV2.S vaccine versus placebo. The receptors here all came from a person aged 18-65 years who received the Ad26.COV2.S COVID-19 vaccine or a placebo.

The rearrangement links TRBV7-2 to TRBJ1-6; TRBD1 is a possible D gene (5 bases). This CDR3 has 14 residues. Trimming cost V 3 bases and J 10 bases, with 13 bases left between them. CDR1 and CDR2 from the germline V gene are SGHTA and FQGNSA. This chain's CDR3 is CASSLGTDGSPLHF. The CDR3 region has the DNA TGTGCCAGCAGCTTGGGGACGGATGGGTCACCCCTCCACTTT.

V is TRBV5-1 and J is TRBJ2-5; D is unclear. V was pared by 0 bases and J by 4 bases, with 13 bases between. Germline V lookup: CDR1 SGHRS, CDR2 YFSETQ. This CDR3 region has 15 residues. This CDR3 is CASSLAGLGGETQYF. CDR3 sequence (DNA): TGCGCCAGCAGCTTGGCCGGGCTAGGTGGAGAGACCCAGTACTTC. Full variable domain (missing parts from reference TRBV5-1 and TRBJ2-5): KAGVTQTPRYLIKTRGQQVTLSCSPISGHRSVSWYQQTPGQGLQFLFEYFSETQRNKGNFPGRFSGRQFSNSRSEMNVSTLELGDSALYLCASSLAGLGGETQYFGPGTRLLVL.

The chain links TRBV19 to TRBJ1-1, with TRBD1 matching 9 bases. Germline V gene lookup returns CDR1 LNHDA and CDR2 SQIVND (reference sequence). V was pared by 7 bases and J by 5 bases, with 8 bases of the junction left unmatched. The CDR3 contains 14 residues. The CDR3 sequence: CASIFGTGPTEAFF. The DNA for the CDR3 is TGTGCCAGTATTTTCGGGACAGGGCCTACTGAAGCTTTCTTT.

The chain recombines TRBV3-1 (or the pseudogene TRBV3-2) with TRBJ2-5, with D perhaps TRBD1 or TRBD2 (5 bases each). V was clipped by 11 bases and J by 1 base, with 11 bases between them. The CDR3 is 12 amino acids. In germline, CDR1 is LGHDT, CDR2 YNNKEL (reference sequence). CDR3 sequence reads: CASGQLQETQYF. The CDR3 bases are TGTGCCTCGGGGCAGCTCCAAGAGACCCAGTACTTC.

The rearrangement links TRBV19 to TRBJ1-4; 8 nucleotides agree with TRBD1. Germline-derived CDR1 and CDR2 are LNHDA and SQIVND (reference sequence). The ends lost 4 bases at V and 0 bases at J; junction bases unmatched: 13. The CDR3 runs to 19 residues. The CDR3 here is CASSTPGTGLTTTNEKLFF. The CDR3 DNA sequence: TGTGCCAGTAGTACTCCCGGGACAGGATTAACTACAACTAATGAAAAACTGTTTTTT. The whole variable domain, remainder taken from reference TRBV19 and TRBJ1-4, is DGGITQSPKYLFRKEGQNVTLSCEQNLNHDAMYWYRQDPGQGLRLIYYSQIVNDFQKGDIAEGYSVSREKKESFPLTVTSAQKNPTAFYLCASSTPGTGLTTTNEKLFFGSGTQLSVL.

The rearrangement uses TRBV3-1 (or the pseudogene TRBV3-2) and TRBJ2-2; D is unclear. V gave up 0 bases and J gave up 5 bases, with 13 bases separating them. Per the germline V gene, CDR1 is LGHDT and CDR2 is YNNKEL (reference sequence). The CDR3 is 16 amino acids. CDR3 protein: CASSQDRARGTGELFF. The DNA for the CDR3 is TGTGCCAGCAGCCAAGATAGGGCTAGAGGTACCGGGGAGCTGTTTTTT.

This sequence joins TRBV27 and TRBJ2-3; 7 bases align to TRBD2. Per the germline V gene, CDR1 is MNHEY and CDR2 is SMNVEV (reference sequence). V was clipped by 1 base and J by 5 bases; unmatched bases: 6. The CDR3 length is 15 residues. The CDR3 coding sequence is TGTGCCAGCAGTTTATACGGGAGGCCCGAAGATACGCAGTATTTT. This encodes CASSLYGRPEDTQYF.

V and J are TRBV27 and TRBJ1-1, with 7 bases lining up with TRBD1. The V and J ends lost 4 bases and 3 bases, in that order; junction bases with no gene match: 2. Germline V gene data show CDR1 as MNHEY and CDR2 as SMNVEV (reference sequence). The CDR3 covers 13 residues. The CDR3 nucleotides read TGTGCCAGCAGTTGGGGACAGCACACTGAAGCTTTCTTT. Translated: CASSWGQHTEAFF.

The CDR3 loop reads CASSNYRTLNYGYTF. CDR3 DNA: TGTGCCAGCAGCAACTACCGGACACTCAACTATGGCTACACCTTC. V gene TRBV7-9 combines with J gene TRBJ1-2, with a possible D match to TRBD1 (5 bases). This CDR3 comprises 15 residues. Germline lookup yields CDR1 SEHNR and CDR2 FQNEAQ (reference sequence). With 5 bases removed from V and 2 bases from J, the gap between germline ends came to 15 bases.

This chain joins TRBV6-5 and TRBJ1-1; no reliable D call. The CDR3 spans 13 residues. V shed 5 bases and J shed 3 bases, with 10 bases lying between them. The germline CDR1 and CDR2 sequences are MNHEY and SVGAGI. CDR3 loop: CASSRTEYTEAFF. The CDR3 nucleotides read TGTGCCAGCAGTAGGACGGAGTACACTGAAGCTTTCTTT.

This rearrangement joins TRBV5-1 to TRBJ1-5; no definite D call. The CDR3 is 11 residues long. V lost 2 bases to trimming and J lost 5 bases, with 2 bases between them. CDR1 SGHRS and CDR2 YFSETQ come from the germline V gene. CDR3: CASSFDQPQHF. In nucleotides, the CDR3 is TGCGCCAGCAGCTTCGATCAGCCCCAGCATTTT.

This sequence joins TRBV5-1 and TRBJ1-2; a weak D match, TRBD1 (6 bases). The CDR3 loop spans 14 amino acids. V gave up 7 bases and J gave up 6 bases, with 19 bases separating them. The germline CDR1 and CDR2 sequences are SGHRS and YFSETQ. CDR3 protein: CASCITGAQDGYTF. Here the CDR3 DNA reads TGCGCCAGCTGCATAACGGGGGCTCAAGATGGCTACACCTTC.

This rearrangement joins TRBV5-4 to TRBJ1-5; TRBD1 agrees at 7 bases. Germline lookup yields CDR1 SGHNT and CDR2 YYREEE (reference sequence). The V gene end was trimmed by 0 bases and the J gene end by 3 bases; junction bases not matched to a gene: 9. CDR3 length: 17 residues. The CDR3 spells CASSLGDSGVDNQPQHF. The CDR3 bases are TGTGCCAGCAGCTTGGGGGACAGCGGGGTTGACAATCAGCCCCAGCATTTT.

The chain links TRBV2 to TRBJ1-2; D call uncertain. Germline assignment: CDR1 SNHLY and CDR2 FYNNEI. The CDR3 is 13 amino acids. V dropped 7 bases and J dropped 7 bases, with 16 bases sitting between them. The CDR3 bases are TGTGCCAGCAACGTCGGGTCATCCTCTGGCTACACCTTC. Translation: CASNVGSSSGYTF.

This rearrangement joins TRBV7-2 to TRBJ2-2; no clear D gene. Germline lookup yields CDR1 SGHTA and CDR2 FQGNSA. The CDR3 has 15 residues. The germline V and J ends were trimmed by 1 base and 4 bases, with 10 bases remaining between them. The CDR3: CASSLVGGPTGELFF. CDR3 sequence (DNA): TGTGCCAGCAGCTTAGTCGGCGGCCCCACCGGGGAGCTGTTTTTT.